This record looks at one TCR beta chain sequence and its context. In germline, CDR1 is LNHDA, CDR2 SQIVND (reference sequence). Between the trimmed V and J ends, which lost 9 bases and 4 bases, there was a span of 18 bases. The CDR3 runs 14 residues. The data belong to a study of blood T cell repertoires in COVID-19. About the research overall: Donors in the United States, Italy and Spain gave samples during acute or convalescent COVID-19. Nucleic acid was either cDNA or gDNA, and it came from T cells, B-cell-depleted T cells, or PBMCs.

In the original analysis: The authors estimated nucleated cell counts from reference gene primer amplification. This table comes from immunoSEQ multiplex PCR, and its TCRdb copy is limited to in-frame clones, with some not included. D and trimming come from the DNA, and the V and J calls and clone size come from that table. The table includes under 45,000 clones, over 75% detected once. Sample: peripheral blood. This TCR was recovered from a man aged 55 to 70 with acute or convalescent COVID-19. This chain connects TRBV19 to TRBJ1-2, with a weak D call TRBD1 (6 bases). The CDR3 coding sequence is TGTGCCAGCCACGGACAGTTTATAATCTATGGCTACACCTTC. It specifies CASHGQFIIYGYTF.